The 8 T cell receptor beta chains given below trace back to one sample, sequenced in a study of blood T cell repertoires in COVID-19. TCRdb keeps only in-frame clones here, not all; method: immunoSEQ multiplex PCR. The sample comprises roughly 68,000 clones, roughly four fifths of which are singletons, and 14% to 15% rests with the top ten. The sample consisted of peripheral blood. Source of these receptors: a man aged 60-69 years with COVID-19, enrolled during active disease.

The chain links TRBV7-9 to TRBJ2-5, with D maybe TRBD1 (5 bases). Deletions cut 5 bases from V and 5 bases from J, with 12 bases between. Germline CDR1 reads SEHNR; CDR2 reads FQNEAQ (reference sequence). The CDR3 covers 13 residues. The chain's CDR3 is CASSATGSETQYF. The CDR3 region has the DNA TGTGCCAGCAGCGCCACAGGTTCGGAGACCCAGTACTTC.

V is TRBV3-1 (or the pseudogene TRBV3-2) and J is TRBJ2-5, with 11 nucleotides matching TRBD1. The germline gives CDR1 LGHDT, CDR2 YNNKEL (reference sequence). CDR3 length: 15 residues. J was trimmed by 5 bases and V by 4 bases; bases with no gene match: 6. This CDR3 reads CASSPPGQGGETQYF. Here the CDR3 DNA reads TGTGCCAGCAGCCCCCCGGGACAGGGGGGGGAGACCCAGTACTTC.

This clone showed up just a few times. The chain uses TRBV6-6 and TRBJ1-3, with D possibly being TRBD1 (6 bases). V was shortened by 4 bases and J by 0 bases, with 7 bases between the two germline ends. From germline, CDR1 is MNHNY and CDR2 SVGAGI (reference sequence). The CDR3 has 14 amino acids. As DNA, the CDR3 is TGTGCCAGCAGTTGGACAGTCTCTGGAAACACCATATATTTT. This gives the protein CASSWTVSGNTIYF.

The CDR3 is CASSIRSPDDWVTETQYF. The CDR3 DNA is TGTGCCAGTAGTATACGGTCTCCGGATGACTGGGTTACAGAGACCCAGTACTTC. The J gene is TRBJ2-5, the V gene TRBV19, with unresolved D. From germline, CDR1 is LNHDA and CDR2 SQIVND (reference sequence). Trimming stripped 2 bases from V and 4 bases from J, with 23 bases between. The length of the CDR3 is 18 residues.

The chain combines TRBV19 with TRBJ2-5; 11 nucleotides match TRBD1. Germline lookup yields CDR1 LNHDA and CDR2 SQIVND (reference sequence). There are 15 residues in the CDR3. Trimming removed 7 bases from V and 4 bases from J; junction bases left unmatched: 8. The CDR3 DNA sequence: TGTGCCAGTACCCGGACAGGGGGCGATGGAGAGACCCAGTACTTC. Its translation is CASTRTGGDGETQYF.

The gene calls are TRBV5-1 and TRBJ2-3; 9 nucleotides agree with TRBD1. V gave up 4 bases and J gave up 4 bases; unmatched junction bases: 4. This CDR3 has 14 amino acids. The V gene's germline CDR1 is SGHRS and CDR2 YFSETQ. Here the CDR3 reads CASSPGQGSDTQYF. The CDR3 DNA follows: TGCGCCAGCAGCCCGGGACAGGGTTCAGATACGCAGTATTTT.

In this sample, this clone turned up once. The chain carries TRBV7-9 and TRBJ1-4, with D perhaps matching TRBD1 (5 bases). This CDR3 has 14 residues. Trimming removed 3 bases at V and 3 bases at J, with 8 bases between. CDR1 and CDR2 from the germline V gene are SEHNR and FQNEAQ (reference sequence). The chain's CDR3 is CASSLTVSNEKLFF. The CDR3 coding sequence is TGTGCCAGCAGCTTGACAGTTTCTAATGAAAAACTGTTTTTT.

The sample holds a few counts of this clone. The CDR3 DNA reads as TGTGCCAGCAGCCCGCGGGGGTCGGCGGGAGCGAGCGGTACGCAGTATTTT. Its translation: CASSPRGSAGASGTQYF. The chain has TRBV7-6 and TRBJ2-3; 7 nucleotides match TRBD2. With 5 bases clipped from V and 8 bases from J, the junction kept 19 bases outside the gene matches. Germline V lookup: CDR1 SGHVS, CDR2 FNYEAQ. The CDR3 spans 17 residues.